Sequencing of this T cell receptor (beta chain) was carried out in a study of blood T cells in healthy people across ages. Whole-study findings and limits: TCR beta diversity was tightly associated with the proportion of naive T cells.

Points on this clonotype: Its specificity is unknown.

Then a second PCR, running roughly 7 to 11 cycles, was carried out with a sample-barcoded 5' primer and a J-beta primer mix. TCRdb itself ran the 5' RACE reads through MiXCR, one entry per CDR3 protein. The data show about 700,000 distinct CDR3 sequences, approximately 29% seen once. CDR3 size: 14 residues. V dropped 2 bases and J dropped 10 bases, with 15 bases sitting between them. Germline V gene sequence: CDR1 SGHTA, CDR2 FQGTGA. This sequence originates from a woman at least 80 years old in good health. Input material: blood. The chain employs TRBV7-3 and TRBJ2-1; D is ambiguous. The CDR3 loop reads CASSLYKDGGEQFF. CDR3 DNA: TGTGCCAGCAGCTTATACAAAGATGGTGGGGAGCAGTTCTTC.